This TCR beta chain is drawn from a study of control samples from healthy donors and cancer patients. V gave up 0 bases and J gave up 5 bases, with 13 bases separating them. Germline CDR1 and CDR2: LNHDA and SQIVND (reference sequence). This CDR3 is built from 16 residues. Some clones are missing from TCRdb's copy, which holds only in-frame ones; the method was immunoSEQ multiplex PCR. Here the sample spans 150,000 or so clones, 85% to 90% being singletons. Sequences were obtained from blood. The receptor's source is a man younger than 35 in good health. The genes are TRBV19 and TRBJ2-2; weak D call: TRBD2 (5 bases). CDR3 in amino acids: CASSIEARTGTGELFF. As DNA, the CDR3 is TGTGCCAGTAGTATAGAAGCTCGGACGGGGACCGGGGAGCTGTTTTTT.